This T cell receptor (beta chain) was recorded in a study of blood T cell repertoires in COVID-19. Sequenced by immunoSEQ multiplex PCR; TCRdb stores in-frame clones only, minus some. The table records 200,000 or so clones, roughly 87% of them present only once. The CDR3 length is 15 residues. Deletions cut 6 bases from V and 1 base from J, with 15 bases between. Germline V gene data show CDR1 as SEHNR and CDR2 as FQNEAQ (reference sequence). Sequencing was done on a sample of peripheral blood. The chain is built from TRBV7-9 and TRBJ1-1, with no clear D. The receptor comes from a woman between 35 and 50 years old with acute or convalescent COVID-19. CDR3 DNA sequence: TGTGCCAGCAGAAAAACCCTCAGTAAGAACACTGAAGCTTTCTTT. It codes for CASRKTLSKNTEAFF.